Many counts were recorded for the clone carrying this TCR beta chain. Its specificity is unknown. The sample is drawn from a study of T cells in Graves' hyperthyroidism and ophthalmopathy. Study conclusions and caveats: In the analysis, a 13 V-J model separated ophthalmopathy from stable hyperthyroidism. Ophthalmopathy, which appeared later, was predicted by the model a median 6.5 months before onset. Blood also contained most expanded thyroid clonotypes above 0.001.

TCR beta CDR3 region amplification was performed from RNA transcripts. RT-PCR in the first round (using the HTBI primer set) targeted the TCR CDR3. MiXCR, run by TCRdb on the multiplex PCR reads, gives a single entry per CDR3 protein. Here the sample spans 250,000 to 300,000 distinct CDR3 sequences, roughly 19% being singletons. With duration under 3 months, ophthalmopathy was active: Clinical Activity Score at least 3, NOSPECS at least 4. Sequencing was done on a sample of blood. The TCR originated in a man aged 50 to 59 with Graves' ophthalmopathy.

The CDR3 sequence is CASSLEWETQYF. CDR3 bases: TGTGCCAGCAGCTTAGAATGGGAGACCCAGTACTTC. V usage is TRBV11-2 and J usage is TRBJ2-5; no definite D call. CDR3 length equals 12 residues. V was pared by 0 bases and J by 5 bases, with 4 bases between. Germline CDR1 SGHAT, CDR2 FQNNGV. The whole variable domain, filled in from reference TRBV11-2 and TRBJ2-5, reads EAGVAQSPRYKIIEKRQSVAFWCNPISGHATLYWYQQILGQGPKLLIQFQNNGVVDDSQLPKDRFSAERLKGVDSTLKIQPAKLEDSAVYLCASSLEWETQYFGPGTRLLVL.